A single T cell receptor beta chain is shown here with its context. The sample comes from a study of blood T cell repertoires in COVID-19. Study background: The samples span acute and convalescent COVID-19 from the United States, Italy and Spain. Sample material is recorded as cDNA or gDNA derived from T cells, B-cell-depleted T cells, or PBMCs.

Original analysis: The authors estimated nucleated cell counts from reference gene primer amplification. Measured with immunoSEQ multiplex PCR; TCRdb has only the in-frame clones, and not every one. The V and J calls and clone size come from that table; D and trimming were worked out from the DNA. The sample consists of around 68,000 clones, roughly 87% of them appearing once. There are 13 residues in the CDR3. Trimming removed 6 bases at V and 3 bases at J, with 11 bases between. What was sequenced was peripheral blood. This sequence joins TRBV12-3 or TRBV12-4 and TRBJ1-1; tentative D call: TRBD1 (5 bases). The receptor was isolated from a woman in her 50s with acute or convalescent COVID-19. CDR3 DNA sequence: TGTGCCAGCAGAGGGGACTCCGACACTGAAGCTTTCTTT. This codes for CASRGDSDTEAFF.